The source of this TCR beta chain is a study of vaccination and CD4 T cells after COVID-19. In the study overall: Overlapping SARS-CoV-2, HCoV-NL63, HCoV-OC43 and HCoV-229E spike peptides were used to stimulate cells.

The trim removed 1 base at V and 4 bases at J, leaving 4 bases unmatched. CDR1 and CDR2 from the germline V gene are SGHNT and YENEEA. The CDR3 contains 15 residues. Regarding this clonotype: Its cognate antigen is unknown.

Described treatment: roughly ten-day PBMC culture with coronavirus spike peptide pools or control peptides (ViraFEST assay). The Oncomine TCR Beta short-read assay was what sequenced the DNA obtained from cultured CD4+ T cells. Cultures of CD4+ T cells served as the source for extracting genomic DNA. TCRdb reprocessed the PCR reads via MiXCR and lists one record per CDR3 protein. The sample yields roughly 14,000 distinct CDR3 sequences, approximately 30% seen once. This chain uses TRBV11-3 with TRBJ1-3, with 7 bases lining up with TRBD1. The sequence derives from a human donor with COVID-19. The specimen was cultured CD4+ T cells from blood. For the CDR3, the DNA is TGTGCCAGCAGCTTAGGTGGGACAGAAGGAAACACCATATATTTT. Translated: CASSLGGTEGNTIYF.